This T cell receptor (beta chain) was identified in a study of blood T cell repertoires in COVID-19. Method: immunoSEQ multiplex PCR; TCRdb's copy keeps in-frame clones and lacks some. The table records 200,000 to 250,000 clones, around four fifths of them present only once. The sequence came from a woman in her sixties or seventies with active or convalescent COVID-19. The source material was peripheral blood.

The CDR3 DNA reads as TGTGCCAGCCGGGTCCAGGGGGGCACAGATACGCAGTATTTT. It specifies CASRVQGGTDTQYF. This chain connects TRBV2 to TRBJ2-3, with TRBD1 matching 7 bases. The CDR3 totals 14 residues. V trimming: 8 bases; J trimming: 1 base; junction bases outside the gene matches: 6. In germline, CDR1 is SNHLY, CDR2 FYNNEI.